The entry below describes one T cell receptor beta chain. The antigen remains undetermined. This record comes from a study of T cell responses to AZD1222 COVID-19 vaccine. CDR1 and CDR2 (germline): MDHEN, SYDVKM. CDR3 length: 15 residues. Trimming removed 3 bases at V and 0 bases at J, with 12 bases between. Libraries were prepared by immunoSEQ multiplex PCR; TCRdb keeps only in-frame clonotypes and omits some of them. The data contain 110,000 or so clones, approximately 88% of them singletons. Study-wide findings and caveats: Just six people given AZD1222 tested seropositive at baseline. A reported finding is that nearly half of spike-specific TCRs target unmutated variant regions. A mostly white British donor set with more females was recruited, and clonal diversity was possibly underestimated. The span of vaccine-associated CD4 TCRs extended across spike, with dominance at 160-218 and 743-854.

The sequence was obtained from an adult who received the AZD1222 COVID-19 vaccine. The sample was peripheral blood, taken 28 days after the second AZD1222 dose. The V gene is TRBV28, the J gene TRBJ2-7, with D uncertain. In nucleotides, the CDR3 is TGTGCCAGCAGTTTTGGTGGGATCAGCTCCTACGAGCAGTACTTC. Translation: CASSFGGISSYEQYF.